A single sample gave rise to the 13 T cell receptor beta chains below, sequenced in a study of shared clonotypes between healthy human individuals. Assay: immunoSEQ multiplex PCR; the TCRdb copy retains only in-frame clones and omits some. The table lists some 2.4 million clones, roughly 93% of them singletons. Specimen: naive CD4+ T cells from PBMCs. Subset noted: CD45RA+ positively selected. These receptors all stem from a man aged 18 to 29 in good health. Some clones in this sample may be carry-over from other donors' samples.

The V and J genes are TRBV27 and TRBJ2-5; 11 bases fit TRBD2. The J call is doubtful: the DNA matches TRBJ2-7 better. CDR1 MNHEY and CDR2 SMNVEV come from the germline V gene (reference sequence). The CDR3 is made up of 15 amino acids. The CDR3 loop reads CASSKTGTSGYEQYF. CDR3 DNA: TGTGCCAGCAGCAAAACCGGGACTAGCGGCTACGAGCAGTACTTC.

This chain uses TRBV5-1 with TRBJ1-1; 7 bases are a match to TRBD1. CDR1 is SGHRS and CDR2 is YFSETQ in the germline V gene. V was pared by 0 bases and J by 8 bases, with 13 bases of the junction left unmatched. This CDR3 is 16 amino acids long. The CDR3 loop reads CASSLVPDRTRGEAFF. CDR3 nucleotide sequence: TGCGCCAGCAGCTTGGTACCGGACAGGACGAGGGGGGAAGCTTTCTTT.

The chain carries TRBV28 and TRBJ2-1, with D perhaps given as TRBD1 or TRBD2 (5 bases each). This CDR3 spans 13 amino acids. V was pared by 7 bases and J by 8 bases, with 15 bases between. Per the germline V gene, CDR1 is MDHEN and CDR2 is SYDVKM. CDR3 region: CASTKRRGDEQFF. CDR3 DNA sequence: TGTGCCAGCACAAAGCGGCGAGGGGATGAGCAGTTCTTC. The entire variable domain, with the rest obtained from reference TRBV28 and TRBJ2-1, is as follows: DVKVTQSSRYLVKRTGEKVFLECVQDMDHENMFWYRQDPGLGLRLIYFSYDVKMKEKGDIPEGYSVSREKKERFSLILESASTNQTSMYLCASTKRRGDEQFFGPGTRLTVL.

V is TRBV28 and J is TRBJ1-3; TRBD1 matches at 8 bases. The CDR3 is 17 residues long. V shed 3 bases, J shed 5 bases, and the junction held 12 bases outside the gene matches. Germline CDR1 is MDHEN and CDR2 is SYDVKM. As DNA, the CDR3 is TGTGCCAGCAGTTTTAGGCGGACAGGGTCCTCGAGAAACACCATATATTTT. It is translated as CASSFRRTGSSRNTIYF.

The rearrangement uses TRBV18 and TRBJ2-1; the match to TRBD2 covers 7 bases. V dropped 3 bases and J dropped 2; count of bases not matched to a gene: 10. CDR3 length: 17 residues. The V gene's germline CDR1 is KGHSH and CDR2 LQKENI. The CDR3 DNA reads TGTGCCAGCTCACCTGACTTCGGCGGGAGTGCCTACAATGAGCAGTTCTTC. Translation: CASSPDFGGSAYNEQFF.

There are a few counts of this clone. J is TRBJ1-4 and V is TRBV9, with TRBD1 matching 7 bases. V shed 0 bases, J shed 1 base, and the junction held 0 bases outside the gene matches. Looked up from germline, CDR1 is SGDLS and CDR2 is YYNGEE. The CDR3 extends over 15 amino acids. The CDR3 loop is CASSVGDRTNEKLFF. CDR3 sequence (DNA): TGTGCCAGCAGCGTAGGGGACAGAACTAATGAAAAACTGTTTTTT. Filled out from reference TRBV9 and TRBJ1-4, the complete variable domain reads DSGVTQTPKHLITATGQRVTLRCSPRSGDLSVYWYQQSLDQGLQFLIQYYNGEERAKGNILERFSAQQFPDLHSELNLSSLELGDSALYFCASSVGDRTNEKLFFGSGTQLSVL.

CDR3 in DNA: TGCAGCGTACTAACCGGGGAAAAACTGTTTTTT. Protein: CSVLTGEKLFF. This chain uses TRBV29-1 with TRBJ1-4; no definite D call. Germline V gives CDR1 SQVTM, CDR2 ANQGSEA. The V and J ends lost 6 bases and 8 bases respectively, with 10 bases between them. CDR3 length: 11 amino acids.

The V and J genes are TRBV7-2 and TRBJ2-7, with D tentatively TRBD1 (6 bases). The CDR3 is made up of 14 amino acids. Deletions cut 4 bases from V and 4 bases from J, with 14 bases between. CDR1 is SGHTA, CDR2 FQGNSA, per germline. CDR3 sequence reads: CASSSRQAKYEQYF. DNA for the CDR3: TGTGCCAGCAGCTCTCGACAGGCGAAGTACGAGCAGTACTTC.

The V call is TRBV5-1, the J call TRBJ2-7; TRBD1 matches at 10 bases. The CDR3 is 13 amino acids. The V segment lost 9 bases and the J segment 6 bases; nucleotides outside the gene matches: 9. Per germline, CDR1 SGHRS and CDR2 YFSETQ. CDR3 loop: CATWGQGTLEQYF. As DNA, the CDR3 is TGCGCCACATGGGGACAGGGGACGCTCGAGCAGTACTTC.

A note on this clone: One junction end disagrees with the germline gene, perhaps due to a read error. This chain uses TRBV5-1 with TRBJ2-5, with TRBD1 as a possible D gene (5 bases). This CDR3 contains 14 residues. Germline lookup yields CDR1 SGHRS and CDR2 YFSETQ. The CDR3 loop is CASSNQGPQEAQYF. CDR3 DNA sequence: TGCGCCAGCAGCAACCAGGGTCCCCAAGAGGCCCAGTACTTC.

The rearrangement joins TRBV15 to TRBJ2-2; D ambiguous. Trimming took off 1 base at V and 2 bases at J, with 14 bases between the two ends. Germline CDR1 and CDR2: LNHNV and YYDKDF (reference sequence). This CDR3 comprises 17 residues. CDR3 in amino acids: CATSRVPGPINTGELFF. The CDR3 bases are TGTGCCACCAGCAGAGTACCAGGCCCAATAAACACCGGGGAGCTGTTTTTT.

The gene calls are TRBV9 and TRBJ1-5; D unresolved. The CDR3 totals 14 residues. Germline assignment: CDR1 SGDLS and CDR2 YYNGEE. With 5 bases removed from V and 0 bases from J, the gap between germline ends came to 9 bases. The CDR3 is CASSAENSNQPQHF. The CDR3 DNA reads TGTGCCAGCAGTGCGGAGAATAGCAATCAGCCCCAGCATTTT.

The genes are TRBV2 and TRBJ2-3; TRBD2 is a possible D gene (6 bases). This CDR3 has 13 residues. Between the trimmed V and J ends, which lost 11 bases and 6 bases, there was a span of 18 bases. Germline V gene data show CDR1 as SNHLY and CDR2 as FYNNEI. CDR3 bases: TGTGCCGGATCGGAGGGGAGATGGGATACGCAGTATTTT. Translation gives CAGSEGRWDTQYF.